These T cell receptor beta chains were read from a single sample in a study of cytomegalovirus exposure and HLA in healthy donors. Profiling relied on immunoSEQ multiplex PCR, and the TCRdb table lists in-frame clones only, not all of them. The sample shows some 190,000 clones, approximately 79% of them seen only once. Sequencing was carried out using PBMCs. The origin of the receptors is a woman aged 18-29 years in good health and CMV-seronegative. CDR3s include the opening cysteine and the closing phenylalanine or tryptophan. Fields, in order: clone size, D gene, J gene, CDR3 length, V gene, CDR3 protein, CDR3 DNA. A D gene is named only where the DNA matches it firmly. Where a row states a size, it is once, few, many or the class of an expanded clone; other rows omit it.

NA | TRBD1 | TRBJ2-6 | 16 | TRBV7-2 | CASSKLGTAGANVLTF | TGTGCCAGCAGCAAGCTGGGGACAGCTGGGGCCAACGTCCTGACTTTC
NA | NA | TRBJ1-3 | 13 | TRBV6-5 | CASSYSAGNTIYF | TGTGCCAGCAGTTACTCAGCCGGAAACACCATATATTTT
NA | TRBD1 | TRBJ1-1 | 15 | TRBV7-2 | CASSPGTAQNTEAFF | TGTGCCAGCAGCCCGGGGACAGCACAGAACACTGAAGCTTTCTTT
NA | TRBD1 | TRBJ2-7 | 12 | TRBV6-6 | CASTDRVHEQYF | TGTGCCAGCACGGACAGGGTCCACGAGCAGTACTTC
NA | NA | TRBJ1-6 | 13 | TRBV7-3 | CASSLSGNSPLHF | TGTGCCAGCAGCTTGTCGGGTAATTCACCCCTCCACTTT
NA | TRBD1 | TRBJ1-5 | 19 | TRBV5-6 | CASSLGLGTGVNSNQPQHF | TGTGCCAGCAGCTTGGGGCTTGGGACAGGGGTTAATAGCAATCAGCCCCAGCATTTT
NA | NA | TRBJ1-2 | 12 | TRBV7-9 | CSSSFEVDGYTF | TGTTCCAGCAGCTTTGAGGTGGATGGCTACACCTTC
NA | TRBD2 | TRBJ2-5 | 15 | TRBV6-1 | CASSETGTSDETQYF | TGTGCCAGCAGTGAGACCGGGACTAGTGACGAGACCCAGTACTTC
NA | NA | TRBJ1-5 | 13 | TRBV29-1 | CSVEEGPGGPQHF | TGCAGCGTTGAAGAGGGCCCCGGGGGGCCCCAGCATTTT
few | NA | TRBJ1-3 | 14 | TRBV2 | CASSVVEVMNTIYF | TGTGCCAGCAGCGTCGTTGAGGTTATGAACACCATATATTTT
NA | TRBD1 | TRBJ2-1 | 14 | TRBV7-2 | CASSSMGQINEQFF | TGTGCCAGCAGCTCCATGGGACAGATCAATGAGCAGTTCTTC
NA | NA | TRBJ1-2 | 11 | TRBV7-9 | CASSPLDGYTF | TGTGCCAGCAGCCCACTGGATGGCTACACCTTC
few | NA | TRBJ1-1 | 13 | TRBV4-1 | CASSQGQNTEAFF | TGCGCCAGCAGCCAAGGACAGAACACTGAAGCTTTCTTT
NA | TRBD1 | TRBJ1-2 | 14 | TRBV19 | CASSIRDRDKGYTF | TGTGCCAGTAGTATACGGGACAGGGATAAAGGCTACACCTTC
NA | NA | TRBJ2-1 | 13 | TRBV7-3 | CASSLGGHNEQFF | TGTGCCAGCAGCTTAGGCGGGCACAATGAGCAGTTCTTC
NA | NA | TRBJ1-4 | 16 | TRBV21-1 | CASSKSGMRQPEKLFF | TGTGCCAGCAGCAAATCGGGAATGCGGCAGCCCGAAAAACTGTTTTTT
few | NA | TRBJ2-7 | 16 | TRBV5-1 | CASSRRRAEDLGEQYF | TGCGCCAGCAGCAGGCGGCGGGCCGAGGACCTTGGCGAGCAGTACTTC
NA | NA | TRBJ2-2 | 14 | TRBV5-1 | CASSLDTLTGELFF | TGCGCCAGCAGCCTGGACACCCTCACCGGGGAGCTGTTTTTT
few | NA | TRBJ1-1 | 16 | TRBV4-1 | CASSQDNVRGNTEAFF | TGCGCCAGCAGCCAAGATAATGTGCGAGGAAACACTGAAGCTTTCTTT
NA | NA | TRBJ2-1 | 14 | TRBV9 | CASSTTIPYNEQFF | TGTGCCAGCAGCACCACAATCCCATACAATGAGCAGTTCTTC
NA | NA | TRBJ1-2 | 13 | TRBV11-2 | CASSLGLRSGYTF | TGTGCCAGCAGCTTAGGTCTTCGGAGTGGCTACACCTTC
once | TRBD1 | TRBJ1-1 | 14 | TRBV5-1 | CASRDDRGRTEAFF | TGCGCCAGCAGAGACGACAGGGGCAGGACTGAAGCTTTCTTT
once | NA | TRBJ1-3 | 12 | TRBV30 | CAWGQFGNTIYF | TGTGCCTGGGGGCAGTTTGGAAACACCATATATTTT
NA | NA | TRBJ2-7 | 13 | TRBV4-1 | CASGATQTYEQYF | TGCGCCAGCGGGGCTACCCAAACCTACGAGCAGTACTTC
once | TRBD1 | TRBJ1-1 | 12 | TRBV7-9 | CSSSIDRVKAFF | TGTTCCAGCAGCATCGACAGGGTAAAAGCTTTCTTT
NA | TRBD1 | TRBJ1-6 | 14 | TRBV27 | CASSLGQGPSPLHF | TGTGCCAGCAGTCTTGGACAGGGTCCTTCACCCCTCCACTTT
NA | NA | TRBJ1-5 | 16 | TRBV4-3 | CASSQVLGSPNQPQHF | TGCGCCAGCAGCCAAGTTCTGGGGAGCCCTAATCAGCCCCAGCATTTT
NA | NA | TRBJ2-5 | 12 | TRBV2 | CASSWGRETQYF | TGTGCCAGCAGTTGGGGCCGGGAGACCCAGTACTTC
NA | NA | TRBJ1-2 | 14 | TRBV7-2 | CASSLGTGIDGYTF | TGTGCCAGCAGCTTAGGAACAGGGATAGATGGCTACACCTTC
NA | NA | TRBJ2-2 | 17 | TRBV7-3 | CASSFRSPGGGTGELFF | TGTGCCAGCAGCTTTAGGTCTCCGGGGGGCGGCACCGGGGAGCTGTTTTTT
few | TRBD1 | TRBJ2-2 | 15 | TRBV4-1 | CASSQGQGKTGELFF | TGCGCCAGCAGCCAAGGACAGGGAAAGACCGGGGAGCTGTTTTTT
NA | NA | TRBJ1-5 | 12 | TRBV10-3 | CAISDRDQPQHF | TGTGCCATCAGTGATAGAGATCAGCCCCAGCATTTT
NA | TRBD1 | TRBJ1-5 | 13 | TRBV7-2 | CASSSQGDQPQHF | TGTGCCAGCAGCTCGCAGGGGGATCAGCCCCAGCATTTT
few | NA | TRBJ1-6 | 15 | TRBV21-1 | CASSAPGQGNSPLHF | TGTGCCAGCAGCGCACCGGGACAGGGGAATTCACCCCTCCACTTT
NA | TRBD2 | TRBJ2-7 | 15 | TRBV18 | CASSPLAGVRYEQYF | TGTGCCAGCTCACCGTTAGCGGGGGTTCGCTACGAGCAGTACTTC
NA | NA | TRBJ2-7 | 12 | TRBV11-2 | CASSPYSYEQYF | TGTGCCAGCAGCCCGTACTCCTACGAGCAGTACTTC
NA | NA | TRBJ1-2 | 13 | TRBV30 | CAWSFRTDYGYTF | TGTGCCTGGAGTTTTCGGACAGACTATGGCTACACCTTC
NA | NA | TRBJ1-2 | 13 | TRBV12-5 | CASGTDTLRGYTF | TGTGCTAGTGGGACGGACACTCTGCGTGGCTACACCTTC
few | NA | TRBJ1-2 | 14 | TRBV6-1 | CASRAGDQANGYTF | TGTGCCAGCAGAGCAGGGGATCAGGCCAATGGCTACACCTTC
NA | NA | TRBJ2-7 | 14 | TRBV29-1 | CSVEEGQGGDEQYF | TGCAGCGTTGAAGAAGGGCAGGGCGGCGACGAGCAGTACTTC
NA | NA | TRBJ2-3 | 11 | TRBV7-9 | CAGGLTDTQYF | TGTGCCGGGGGCCTCACAGATACGCAGTATTTT
few | TRBD2 | TRBJ2-1 | 17 | TRBV7-2 | CASSLWGEGLAGVEQFF | TGTGCCAGCAGCTTATGGGGCGAGGGACTAGCGGGGGTTGAGCAGTTCTTC
NA | NA | TRBJ2-3 | 14 | TRBV7-2 | CASIPAGSTDTQYF | TGTGCCAGCATCCCAGCGGGCAGCACAGATACGCAGTATTTT
once | TRBD2 | TRBJ2-1 | 17 | TRBV4-3 | CASSQVSGTSGYNEQFF | TGCGCCAGCAGCCAAGTTTCCGGGACTAGCGGTTACAATGAGCAGTTCTTC
once | NA | TRBJ2-5 | 12 | TRBV28 | CASSFSQETQYF | TGTGCCAGCAGTTTTAGTCAAGAGACCCAGTACTTC
few | TRBD1 | TRBJ1-2 | 12 | TRBV29-1 | CSVKTGVGGYTF | TGCAGCGTTAAGACAGGGGTGGGTGGCTACACCTTC
NA | TRBD2 | TRBJ2-7 | 13 | TRBV6-1 | CASSGTSVYEQYF | TGTGCCAGCAGTGGTACTAGCGTGTACGAGCAGTACTTC
NA | TRBD1 | TRBJ2-2 | 13 | TRBV7-2 | CASSLPGGRVLFF | TGTGCCAGCAGCCTCCCAGGGGGCCGAGTGCTGTTTTTT
NA | TRBD1 | TRBJ1-4 | 15 | TRBV28 | CASSLRDRGGEKLFF | TGTGCCAGCAGTCTCCGGGACAGGGGAGGAGAAAAACTGTTTTTT
NA | NA | TRBJ2-5 | 13 | TRBV2 | CATLASTVETQYF | TGTGCCACCCTAGCGTCAACCGTAGAGACCCAGTACTTC
NA | NA | TRBJ2-7 | 14 | TRBV7-9 | CASTGGRGAGEQYF | TGTGCCAGCACCGGTGGACGGGGGGCTGGGGAGCAGTACTTC
few | TRBD2 | TRBJ2-1 | 13 | TRBV19 | CASNLAGVREQFF | TGTGCCAGTAACCTAGCGGGAGTTCGGGAGCAGTTCTTC
NA | TRBD1 | TRBJ1-1 | 14 | TRBV18 | CASSPGQGETEAFF | TGTGCCAGCTCACCGGGACAGGGTGAAACTGAAGCTTTCTTT
NA | NA | TRBJ1-1 | 12 | TRBV27 | CASRIRGSEAFF | TGTGCCAGCCGCATCCGGGGGAGTGAAGCTTTCTTT
NA | TRBD1 | TRBJ1-6 | 16 | TRBV6-1 | CASSEWKRQGGSPLHF | TGTGCCAGCAGTGAATGGAAACGACAGGGGGGTTCACCCCTCCACTTT
NA | NA | TRBJ2-5 | 14 | TRBV5-1 | CASSLLRGEETQYF | TGCGCCAGCAGCTTGTTGCGGGGAGAGGAGACCCAGTACTTC
NA | NA | TRBJ2-7 | 14 | TRBV19 | CASSLGLAPYEQYF | TGTGCCAGTAGCCTGGGACTGGCCCCTTACGAGCAGTACTTC